The 8 T cell receptor beta chains reported below all come from one sample, sequenced in a study of cytomegalovirus exposure and HLA in healthy donors. 13 Jbeta primers and 60 Vbeta primers were used for the PCR. This table comes from immunoSEQ multiplex PCR, and its TCRdb copy is limited to in-frame clones, with some not included. This repertoire shows tens of thousands of clones, about 74% found once; its top ten account for roughly an eighth. Sequencing input: PBMCs. The receptors here all came from a human donor in good health.

This rearrangement joins TRBV5-1 to TRBJ1-5, with D hard to call. Germline CDR1 reads SGHRS; CDR2 reads YFSETQ. V dropped 0 bases and J dropped 3 bases, with 10 bases sitting between them. The CDR3 has 15 amino acids. The CDR3: CASSLDAGSNQPQHF. DNA for the CDR3: TGCGCCAGCAGCTTGGATGCGGGATCCAATCAGCCCCAGCATTTT.

The J gene is TRBJ2-7, the V gene TRBV28; no clear D. CDR1 and CDR2 from the germline V gene are MDHEN and SYDVKM. Trimming shortened V by 6 bases and J by 0 bases, and 12 bases separated the two germline ends. This CDR3 comprises 14 residues. The CDR3 coding sequence is TGTGCCAGCAGCACGACATACCTCTCCTACGAGCAGTACTTC. This sequence encodes CASSTTYLSYEQYF.

The chain has TRBV13 and TRBJ2-1; perhaps TRBD2 as D (6 bases). Germline V gene sequence: CDR1 PRHDT, CDR2 FYEKMQ (reference sequence). CDR3 length: 19 residues. The V end was cut by 1 base, the J end by 0 bases, with 19 bases between. The CDR3 spells CASSLEGPAGRVSYNEQFF. CDR3 DNA sequence: TGTGCCAGCAGCTTAGAGGGTCCTGCGGGGCGGGTCTCCTACAATGAGCAGTTCTTC.

The rearrangement joins TRBV7-3 to TRBJ1-1; 7 bases align to TRBD1. The V gene's germline CDR1 is SGHTA and CDR2 FQGTGA. J lost 11 bases, V lost 4 bases, and 7 bases had no gene match. The length of the CDR3 is 12 residues. This CDR3 reads CASSSTDRVAFF. The CDR3 DNA reads as TGTGCCAGCAGCTCCACCGACAGGGTCGCTTTCTTT.

J is TRBJ2-7 and V is TRBV5-5, with 9 bases fitting TRBD1. Losses at the gene ends were 0 bases for V and 0 bases for J; bases not matched to a gene: 7. Germline CDR1 SGHKS, CDR2 YYEKEE (reference sequence). CDR3 length equals 17 residues. DNA of the CDR3: TGTGCCAGCAGCTTGGACCGGACAGGGGCCAGCTCCTACGAGCAGTACTTC. It is translated as CASSLDRTGASSYEQYF. Full variable domain (rest looked up from reference TRBV5-5 and TRBJ2-7): DAGVTQSPTHLIKTRGQQVTLRCSPISGHKSVSWYQQVLGQGPQFIFQYYEKEERGRGNFPDRFSARQFPNYSSELNVNALLLGDSALYLCASSLDRTGASSYEQYFGPGTRLTVT.

The V gene is TRBV30, the J gene TRBJ1-2; D unclear. CDR3 size: 12 residues. CDR1 GTSNPN and CDR2 SVGIG come from the germline V gene (reference sequence). V lost 4 bases and J 4 bases, leaving 10 bases between the germline ends. DNA for the CDR3: TGTGCCTGGAACAAAGTGCTCTATGGCTACACCTTC. This gives the protein CAWNKVLYGYTF.

The chain couples TRBV30 to TRBJ1-5, with TRBD1 identical over 7 bases. Per germline, CDR1 GTSNPN and CDR2 SVGIG (reference sequence). V shed 7 bases, J shed 6 bases, and the junction held 12 bases outside the gene matches. CDR3 length equals 14 residues. As DNA, the CDR3 is TGTGCCTTTTCACCGGGACAGCAGAGTCAGCCCCAGCATTTT. Amino acids: CAFSPGQQSQPQHF.

The gene calls are TRBV30 and TRBJ1-6, with 7 bases that match TRBD1. The germline CDR1 and CDR2 sequences are GTSNPN and SVGIG (reference sequence). Trimming at V came to 3 bases and at J to 0 bases, leaving 5 bases not matched to a gene. The CDR3 sequence is 16 residues long. The CDR3 DNA reads TGTGCCTGGAGAGTCCGGGACAGCTCCTATAATTCACCCCTCCACTTT. Translated, it gives CAWRVRDSSYNSPLHF.